This T cell receptor (beta chain) is drawn from a study of shared clonotypes between healthy human individuals. Study-level information: Participating donors consisted of a couple of women and a few men aged 18 to 49.

Donors had no recently reported acute infections or vaccinations and were HIV-negative. When samples were unsorted, around 90 million PBMCs were used for genomic DNA. Libraries were prepared by immunoSEQ multiplex PCR; TCRdb keeps only in-frame clonotypes and omits some of them. The sample records around 530,000 clones, around 76% being singletons. A word on this clone: The antigen is unknown.

Study results and caveats: It was the few donors that limited the genetic and exposure-history diversity represented.

The origin of this receptor is a woman aged 40 to 55 in good health. Some clones in this sample may be carry-over from other donors' samples. Sequencing was done on a sample of PBMCs.

The CDR3 region is CATKRDTEAFF. The CDR3 bases are TGTGCCACCAAGCGAGACACTGAAGCTTTCTTT. The rearrangement links TRBV6-5 to TRBJ1-1; the D is unclear. The V and J ends lost 10 bases and 3 bases respectively, with 9 bases between them. There are 11 residues in the CDR3. Germline CDR1 reads MNHEY; CDR2 reads SVGAGI.